A single T cell receptor (beta chain) is shown here with its context. A second PCR of roughly 7 to 11 cycles used a sample-barcoded 5' primer and a J-beta primer mix. MiXCR, applied by TCRdb to the 5' RACE reads, yields one record per CDR3 protein. The sample has about 700,000 distinct CDR3 sequences, about 34% seen once; the top ten hold over 15%. Deletions cut 4 bases from V and 2 bases from J, with 15 bases between. This CDR3 has 16 amino acids. Looked up from germline, CDR1 is LGHNA and CDR2 is YNFKEQ. This specimen comes from a study of blood T cells in healthy people across ages. This clonotype was obtained from an elderly woman in good health. The sample consisted of blood. The chain employs TRBV4-2 and TRBJ1-5; a weak D match, TRBD1 (6 bases). CDR3 sequence reads: CASSLAQGSGNQPQHF. The CDR3 region has the DNA TGTGCCAGCAGCCTAGCACAGGGATCCGGCAATCAGCCCCAGCATTTT.